These 8 T cell receptor beta chains share one sample of origin, sequenced in a study of T cell responses to AZD1222 COVID-19 vaccine. The data were produced by immunoSEQ multiplex PCR, yet TCRdb's version contains in-frame clones alone and is incomplete. The sample has 73,000 or so clones, roughly four fifths seen once. Material: peripheral blood, obtained on day 0 of AZD1222 vaccination. Every receptor here comes from an adult in good health.

V and J are TRBV7-2 and TRBJ2-4; 7 nucleotides line up with TRBD2. After removal of 5 bases from V and 8 bases from J, the junction contained 12 bases not matched to a gene. The CDR3 totals 15 residues. Germline CDR1 and CDR2: SGHTA and FQGNSA. CDR3 residues: CASSTGGGYGDIQYF. Here the CDR3 DNA reads TGTGCCAGCAGCACGGGGGGAGGGTATGGAGACATTCAGTACTTC.

J is TRBJ2-5 and V is TRBV19; 8 nucleotides match TRBD2. This CDR3 has 14 residues. CDR1 is LNHDA and CDR2 is SQIVND in the germline V gene (reference sequence). The V segment lost 3 bases and the J segment 5 bases; nucleotides outside the gene matches: 5. CDR3 DNA sequence: TGTGCCAGTAGTATCACGGGGGGGCTCGAGACCCAGTACTTC. Residues: CASSITGGLETQYF.

The CDR3 spells CASSSPPGLAGAHNEQFF. DNA of the CDR3: TGCGCCAGCAGCTCACCACCCGGACTAGCGGGGGCACACAATGAGCAGTTCTTC. The chain uses TRBV5-1 and TRBJ2-1; 13 nucleotides line up with TRBD2. The CDR3 loop spans 18 amino acids. Germline V gene data show CDR1 as SGHRS and CDR2 as YFSETQ. V dropped 3 bases and J dropped 5; count of bases not matched to a gene: 11.

The chain joins TRBV6-5 to TRBJ1-5; D is unresolved. CDR1 is MNHEY and CDR2 is SVGAGI in the germline V gene. V shed 7 bases and J shed 1 base, with 5 bases lying between them. The CDR3 loop spans 12 amino acids. CDR3 in amino acids: CASNWSNQPQHF. CDR3 DNA sequence: TGTGCCAGCAACTGGAGCAATCAGCCCCAGCATTTT.

V gene TRBV25-1 combines with J gene TRBJ1-1; D remains unclear. With 6 bases removed from V and 0 bases from J, the gap between germline ends came to 11 bases. This CDR3 has 14 residues. The V gene's germline CDR1 is MGHDK and CDR2 SYGVNS. CDR3 residues: CASSPTYMNTEAFF. CDR3 nucleotides: TGTGCCAGCAGCCCGACATATATGAACACTGAAGCTTTCTTT.

The chain has TRBV9 and TRBJ1-1; D is undetermined. Trimming removed 0 bases from V and 1 base from J, with 13 bases in between. This CDR3 is 16 amino acids long. Germline loops: CDR1 SGDLS, CDR2 YYNGEE. The CDR3 loop reads CASSVAKGARNTEAFF. The CDR3 nucleotides read TGTGCCAGCAGCGTAGCTAAGGGAGCGCGGAACACTGAAGCTTTCTTT.

This clone has a single count. V and J are TRBV6-5 and TRBJ1-1; 7 positions agree with TRBD1. The ends lost 5 bases at V and 4 bases at J; junction bases unmatched: 10. The CDR3 contains 15 residues. The germline gives CDR1 MNHEY, CDR2 SVGAGI. The CDR3 DNA follows: TGTGCCAGCAGTAACAGGGGTGGGGGGGCCACTGAAGCTTTCTTT. Protein sequence: CASSNRGGGATEAFF.

The V gene is TRBV12-3 or TRBV12-4, the J gene TRBJ2-7; no clear D. Trimming took 5 bases from V and 6 from J, leaving 8 bases between them. The CDR3 totals 11 residues. In DNA form, the CDR3 reads TGTGCCAGCAGTGTCAACAGCGAGCAGTACTTC. This codes for CASSVNSEQYF.